This T cell receptor beta chain was recorded in a study of shared clonotypes between healthy human individuals. General study findings and limits: In having few donors, the study represented limited genetic and exposure-history diversity.

CDR1 and CDR2 (germline): GTSNPN, SVGIG (reference sequence). V was pared by 1 base and J by 6 bases, with 3 bases between. The CDR3 extends over 10 amino acids. CD45RO negativity and positive selection for CCR7 defined naive CD8 cells, a population that excluded terminally differentiated effector memory CD45RA+ cells. This clone has only a few counts. The antigen is undetermined. Other DNA sequences in this sample translate to the same CDR3. Using immunoSEQ multiplex PCR, the repertoire was profiled, and TCRdb retains in-frame clones only, with some absent. This table has some 2.1 million clones, about 95% appearing once.

The rearrangement joins TRBV30 to TRBJ1-1; no clear D gene. The receptor was derived from a man aged 18 to 29 in good health. Sequencing was carried out using naive CD8+ T cells sorted from blood. The CDR3 loop is CAWSGPEAFF. The CDR3 DNA reads TGTGCCTGGAGTGGGCCTGAAGCTTTCTTT.